One sample yielded the 18 T cell receptor beta chains listed below, sequenced in a study of identical twins. MiXCR was run by TCRdb on the 5' RACE reads, yielding one entry per CDR3 protein. The sample consists of more than 650,000 distinct CDR3 sequences, around 6% of them appearing once. The material sequenced was naive T cells sorted from blood. The receptor source for this set is a young man in good health.

This clonotype was observed a handful of times. The chain joins TRBV6-1 to TRBJ1-4; 7 nucleotides align to TRBD1. CDR1 and CDR2 (germline): MNHNS, SASEGT. The V and J ends lost 0 bases and 13 bases, in that order; junction bases with no gene match: 14. The CDR3 consists of 16 residues. The CDR3 DNA is TGTGCCAGCAGTGAAGCGTGGGTCTTACAGGGGAACAGACTGTTTTTT. Translated, it gives CASSEAWVLQGNRLFF.

The chain carries TRBV20-1 and TRBJ2-7, with 7 bases that match TRBD2. J was trimmed by 0 bases and V by 6 bases; bases with no gene match: 23. The germline gives CDR1 DFQATT, CDR2 SNEGSKA (reference sequence). This CDR3 has 19 residues. CDR3 nucleotides: TGCAGTGCGGGGGGGTGGGGTGCAGGGAATATCAACCCCTCCTACGAGCAGTACTTC. As protein: CSAGGWGAGNINPSYEQYF.

This clonotype was seen repeatedly, ten times or more. This chain links TRBV7-6 with TRBJ2-1, with 10 bases matching TRBD1. CDR3 length: 16 amino acids. Germline V gene data show CDR1 as SGHVS and CDR2 as FNYEAQ. With V trimmed by 4 bases and J by 8 bases, 11 bases remained unmatched. DNA of the CDR3: TGTGCCAGCAGCTCCCTTCGGGGACAGGGGCGGTATGAGCAGTTCTTC. This translates into CASSSLRGQGRYEQFF.

This clonotype was detected a few times. V is TRBV20-1 and J is TRBJ2-1; 14 nucleotides match TRBD2. V shed 6 bases, J shed 8 bases, and the junction held 9 bases outside the gene matches. CDR3 size: 15 residues. Germline CDR1 is DFQATT and CDR2 is SNEGSKA (reference sequence). CDR3 protein: CSANDGTSGSYEQFF. The CDR3 region has the DNA TGCAGTGCCAACGACGGGACTAGCGGGAGCTATGAGCAGTTCTTC.

This clonotype was seen at least ten times. The chain recombines TRBV5-1 with TRBJ1-1, with D hard to call. Germline lookup yields CDR1 SGHRS and CDR2 YFSETQ. CDR3 size: 15 residues. Trimming shortened V by 5 bases and J by 6 bases, and 20 bases separated the two germline ends. CDR3 DNA: TGCGCCAGCAGGAGCGTTGGCCCCATGGGCGCTGAAGCTTTCTTT. This translates into CASRSVGPMGAEAFF.

The chain couples TRBV5-4 to TRBJ2-3; TRBD2 agrees at 9 bases. The CDR3 runs to 21 residues. J was trimmed by 4 bases and V by 0 bases; bases with no gene match: 21. Germline loops: CDR1 SGHNT, CDR2 YYREEE (reference sequence). The CDR3 coding sequence is TGTGCCAGCAGCTTGGTTCTCTATAGCGGGAGCGCCGTGGGCGGCGCAGATACGCAGTATTTT. Translated: CASSLVLYSGSAVGGADTQYF.

This clonotype was counted at least ten times. This chain joins TRBV24-1 and TRBJ2-3; 7 nucleotides match TRBD2. Germline values: CDR1 KGHDR, CDR2 SFDVKD. Germline trimming cut 11 bases from V and 4 bases from J; bases unmatched to any gene: 11. The CDR3 spans 14 residues. The CDR3 DNA sequence: TGTGCCAGCAGCGGGACCGGCATCGCAGATACGCAGTATTTT. Its protein product is CASSGTGIADTQYF.

Many counts were recorded for this clonotype. The rearrangement uses TRBV20-1 and TRBJ2-7; TRBD2 matches 13 bases. Germline V lookup: CDR1 DFQATT, CDR2 SNEGSKA (reference sequence). This CDR3 is 17 amino acids long. Losses at the gene ends were 6 bases for V and 2 bases for J; bases not matched to a gene: 13. In nucleotides, the CDR3 is TGCAGTGCCAACGAAGTGAAACTAGCGGGAGGGCCCTACGAGCAGTACTTC. This sequence encodes CSANEVKLAGGPYEQYF.

In its sample, this clonotype was seen many times. This rearrangement joins TRBV20-1 to TRBJ2-7, with a possible D match to TRBD2 (5 bases). The germline CDR1 and CDR2 sequences are DFQATT and SNEGSKA (reference sequence). CDR3 size: 16 residues. Trimming cost V 1 base and J 2 bases, with 18 bases left between them. CDR3 residues: CSARAHFGKGPYEQYF. The CDR3 nucleotides read TGCAGTGCTAGAGCCCATTTCGGGAAAGGTCCCTACGAGCAGTACTTC.

This clonotype was detected a few times. The chain has TRBV24-1 and TRBJ1-5; 7 positions agree with TRBD1. CDR1 and CDR2 from the germline V gene are KGHDR and SFDVKD. V dropped 10 bases and J dropped 5; count of bases not matched to a gene: 1. The CDR3 covers 11 residues. The CDR3 DNA follows: TGTGCCACGGGGACAGATCAGCCCCAGCATTTT. Its protein product is CATGTDQPQHF.

This clonotype was seen many times. CDR3 in amino acids: CSVAEFSVSGNTIYF. The CDR3 DNA is TGCAGCGTTGCGGAATTTAGCGTCTCTGGAAACACCATATATTTT. The chain carries TRBV29-1 and TRBJ1-3; the D is unclear. In germline, CDR1 is SQVTM, CDR2 ANQGSEA. V lost 4 bases to trimming and J lost 0 bases, with 13 bases between them. The CDR3 is made up of 15 amino acids.

This clonotype was seen repeatedly, ten times or more. V and J are TRBV12-3 or TRBV12-4 and TRBJ1-5, with D hard to call. The V gene lost 7 bases and the J gene lost 0 bases, with 10 bases spanning the gap. The CDR3 runs to 14 residues. The CDR3 DNA sequence: TGTGCCAGCACCCCGGACGGTAGCAATCAGCCCCAGCATTTT. It encodes CASTPDGSNQPQHF.

The J gene is TRBJ2-1, the V gene TRBV28, with D unclear. CDR1 and CDR2 (germline): MDHEN, SYDVKM. V lost 6 bases, J lost 0 bases, and 9 bases lay in between. The CDR3 contains 14 residues. The CDR3 DNA follows: TGTGCCAGCAGGAGACTTAGCTCCTACAATGAGCAGTTCTTC. This gives the protein CASRRLSSYNEQFF.

The J gene is TRBJ2-1, the V gene TRBV19; D unclear. Trimming removed 8 bases at V and 4 bases at J, with 9 bases between. Germline V gene data show CDR1 as LNHDA and CDR2 as SQIVND (reference sequence). The CDR3 extends over 12 amino acids. The CDR3 here is CASGPGYNEQFF. The CDR3 region has the DNA TGTGCCAGTGGCCCAGGTTACAATGAGCAGTTCTTC.

This clonotype showed up many times. The chain uses TRBV9 and TRBJ2-4; D is uncertain. The CDR3 runs 14 residues. The V and J ends lost 3 bases and 0 bases respectively, with 7 bases between them. Germline V gene sequence: CDR1 SGDLS, CDR2 YYNGEE. CDR3 sequence: CASSATLAKNIQYF. The CDR3 DNA reads as TGTGCCAGCAGCGCGACGCTAGCCAAAAACATTCAGTACTTC.

This clonotype was detected a few times. The CDR3 loop is CSVVPGADEQFF. The CDR3 DNA sequence: TGCAGCGTTGTCCCGGGGGCGGATGAGCAGTTCTTC. The chain is built from TRBV29-1 and TRBJ2-1, with D possibly being TRBD1 or TRBD2 (6 bases each). This CDR3 region has 12 residues. Germline V CDR1 and CDR2: SQVTM, ANQGSEA. V was cut by 4 bases and J by 8 bases, with 12 bases left in between.

This clonotype was picked up many times. This sequence joins TRBV7-2 and TRBJ2-7, with 9 bases fitting TRBD2. The V gene's germline CDR1 is SGHTA and CDR2 FQGNSA. J was trimmed by 3 bases and V by 1 base; bases with no gene match: 1. The CDR3 runs to 14 residues. This chain's CDR3 is CASSLGLADYEQYV. CDR3 DNA sequence: TGTGCCAGCAGCTTAGGACTAGCGGACTACGAGCAGTACGTC.

This clonotype was seen ten or more times. The rearrangement joins TRBV9 to TRBJ2-1; a possible D gene is TRBD2 (6 bases). The CDR3 length is 17 residues. CDR1 is SGDLS and CDR2 is YYNGEE in the germline V gene. V was cut by 4 bases and J by 0 bases, with 17 bases left in between. CDR3 sequence: CASSKGWGSGSYNEQFF. The CDR3 DNA sequence: TGTGCCAGCAGCAAAGGGTGGGGTAGCGGCTCCTACAATGAGCAGTTCTTC. Supplemented by reference TRBV9 and TRBJ2-1, the full variable domain reads DSGVTQTPKHLITATGQRVTLRCSPRSGDLSVYWYQQSLDQGLQFLIQYYNGEERAKGNILERFSAQQFPDLHSELNLSSLELGDSALYFCASSKGWGSGSYNEQFFGPGTRLTVL.